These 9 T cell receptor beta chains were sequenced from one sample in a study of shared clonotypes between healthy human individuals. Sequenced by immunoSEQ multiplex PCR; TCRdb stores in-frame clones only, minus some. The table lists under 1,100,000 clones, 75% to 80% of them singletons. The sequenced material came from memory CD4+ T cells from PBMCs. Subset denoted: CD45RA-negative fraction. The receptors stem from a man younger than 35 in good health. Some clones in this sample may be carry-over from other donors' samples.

This CDR3 is CASRQGSYNEQFF. CDR3 DNA sequence: TGTGCCAGCCGGCAGGGCTCCTACAATGAGCAGTTCTTC. This chain links TRBV27 with TRBJ2-1; possibly TRBD1 for D (5 bases). Deletions cut 8 bases from V and 0 bases from J, with 8 bases between. Germline CDR1 and CDR2: MNHEY and SMNVEV (reference sequence). The CDR3 runs 13 residues.

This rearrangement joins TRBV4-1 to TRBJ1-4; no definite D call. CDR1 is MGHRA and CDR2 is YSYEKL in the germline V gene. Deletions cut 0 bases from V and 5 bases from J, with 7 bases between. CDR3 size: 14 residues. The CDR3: CASSQDRANEKLFF. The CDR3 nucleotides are TGCGCCAGCAGCCAAGATCGGGCAAATGAAAAACTGTTTTTT.

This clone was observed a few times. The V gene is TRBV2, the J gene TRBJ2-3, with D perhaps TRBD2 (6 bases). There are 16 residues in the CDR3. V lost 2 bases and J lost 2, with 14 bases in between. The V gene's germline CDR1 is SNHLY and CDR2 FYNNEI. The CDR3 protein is CASSEFVWRDTDTQYF. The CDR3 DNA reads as TGTGCCAGCAGTGAATTCGTCTGGCGGGACACAGATACGCAGTATTTT.

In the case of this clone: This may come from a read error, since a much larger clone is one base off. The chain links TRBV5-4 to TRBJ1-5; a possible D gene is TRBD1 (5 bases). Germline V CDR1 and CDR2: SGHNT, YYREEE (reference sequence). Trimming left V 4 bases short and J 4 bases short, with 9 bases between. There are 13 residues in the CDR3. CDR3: CASSRDLNQPQHF. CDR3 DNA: TGTGCCAGCAGCAGGGACCTAAATCAGCCCCAGCATTTT.

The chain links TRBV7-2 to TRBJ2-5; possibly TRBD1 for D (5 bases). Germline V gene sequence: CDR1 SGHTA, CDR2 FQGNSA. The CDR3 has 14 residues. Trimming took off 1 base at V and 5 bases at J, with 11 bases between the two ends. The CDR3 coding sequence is TGTGCCAGCAGCTTAGGCAGGGCTACGGAGACCCAGTACTTC. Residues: CASSLGRATETQYF.

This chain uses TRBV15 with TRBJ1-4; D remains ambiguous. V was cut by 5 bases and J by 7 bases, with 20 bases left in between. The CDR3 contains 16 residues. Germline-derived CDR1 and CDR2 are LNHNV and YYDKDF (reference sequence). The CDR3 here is CATSARLGPGSEKLFF. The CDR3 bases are TGTGCCACCAGCGCTAGACTAGGTCCGGGGAGTGAAAAACTGTTTTTT. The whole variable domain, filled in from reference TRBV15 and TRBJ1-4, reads DAMVIQNPRYQVTQFGKPVTLSCSQTLNHNVMYWYQQKSSQAPKLLFHYYDKDFNNEADTPDNFQSRRPNTSFCFLDIRSPGLGDTAMYLCATSARLGPGSEKLFFGSGTQLSVL.

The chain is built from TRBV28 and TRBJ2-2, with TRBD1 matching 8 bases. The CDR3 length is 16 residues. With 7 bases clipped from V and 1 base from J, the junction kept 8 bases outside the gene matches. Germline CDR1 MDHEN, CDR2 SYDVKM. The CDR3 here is CASTLGGTGNTGELFF. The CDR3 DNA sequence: TGTGCCAGCACCTTGGGCGGGACAGGGAACACCGGGGAGCTGTTTTTT.

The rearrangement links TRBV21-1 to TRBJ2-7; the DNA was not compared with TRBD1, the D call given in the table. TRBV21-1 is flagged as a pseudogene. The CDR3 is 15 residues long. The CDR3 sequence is CASSPRRQGAHEQYF. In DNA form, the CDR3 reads TGTGCCAGCAGCCCCAGGAGACAGGGAGCCCACGAGCAGTACTTC.

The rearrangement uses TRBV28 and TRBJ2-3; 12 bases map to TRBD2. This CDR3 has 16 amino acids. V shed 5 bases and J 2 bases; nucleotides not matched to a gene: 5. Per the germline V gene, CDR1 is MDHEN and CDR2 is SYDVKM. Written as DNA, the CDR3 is TGTGCCAGCAGTCCAAGGACTAGCGGGACCACAGATACGCAGTATTTT. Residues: CASSPRTSGTTDTQYF.